The next 26 T cell receptor beta chains were all read from a single sample in a study of shared clonotypes between healthy human individuals (TCRdb year 2020). The method behind the library was the immunoSEQ multiplex PCR assay. TCRdb mirrors the immuneACCESS table, restricted to in-frame sequences. Some clones are absent from its copies; in checked studies, under half trace to an unresolved V gene, and the reason for the others is unknown. Present in this sample are some 580,000 clones, almost 97% of which were seen just once. The top ten constitute roughly 0.055% of the sample. The sample consisted of naive CD4+ T cells sorted from blood. The cell subset or site label here, explained by the study, means: CD45RA+ positively selected. The receptors come from a woman aged 25 to 39 in good health.

Notes on this clone: The sample has other DNA sequences that encode this CDR3 too. The chain links TRBV18 to TRBJ2-7; 9 bases fit TRBD1. Unmatched junction bases numbered 6, after V lost 3 bases and J lost 3 bases. The CDR3 runs to 15 residues. The germline gives CDR1 KGHSH, CDR2 LQKENI. As DNA, the CDR3 is TGTGCCAGCTCACCTGCCGGGACAGGGAGCTACGAGCAGTACTTC. Its protein product is CASSPAGTGSYEQYF.

The chain employs TRBV4-2 and TRBJ2-7; D remains unclear. V was clipped by 3 bases and J by 5 bases, with 8 bases between them. Germline CDR1 and CDR2: LGHNA and YNFKEQ. CDR3 length: 12 amino acids. CDR3 in amino acids: CASSQPSHEQYF. CDR3 nucleotides: TGTGCCAGCAGCCAGCCCTCTCACGAGCAGTACTTC.

The V gene is TRBV2, the J gene TRBJ2-7, with no clear D. Trimming left V 0 bases short and J 6 bases short, with 12 bases between. The length of the CDR3 is 14 residues. Germline V lookup: CDR1 SNHLY, CDR2 FYNNEI. The CDR3 protein is CASSEAQTPAEQYF. CDR3 nucleotides: TGTGCCAGCAGTGAAGCTCAGACTCCCGCCGAGCAGTACTTC. The full variable domain, in which reference TRBV2 and TRBJ2-7 provide the parts outside the CDR3, is EPEVTQTPSHQVTQMGQEVILRCVPISNHLYFYWYRQILGQKVEFLVSFYNNEISEKSEIFDDQFSVERPDGSNFTLKIRSTKLEDSAMYFCASSEAQTPAEQYFGPGTRLTVT.

The chain recombines TRBV27 with TRBJ2-4; D remains ambiguous. Trimming removed 9 bases from V and 6 bases from J, with 9 bases in between. This CDR3 has 11 amino acids. Germline CDR1 and CDR2: MNHEY and SMNVEV (reference sequence). In nucleotides, the CDR3 is TGTGCCAGACCCTTAGGAAACATTCAGTACTTC. Translated, it gives CARPLGNIQYF.

This chain joins TRBV5-1 and TRBJ2-1, with TRBD1 matching 8 bases. This CDR3 is built from 16 residues. The V segment lost 4 bases and the J segment 0 bases; nucleotides outside the gene matches: 6. Germline assignment: CDR1 SGHRS and CDR2 YFSETQ. The CDR3 protein is CASSVTGESSYNEQFF. Here the CDR3 DNA reads TGCGCCAGCAGCGTGACAGGGGAAAGCTCCTACAATGAGCAGTTCTTC.

The chain uses TRBV11-2 and TRBJ2-2, with D tentatively TRBD2 (5 bases). The V gene lost 5 bases and the J gene lost 1 base, with 14 bases spanning the gap. This CDR3 has 16 amino acids. Germline-derived CDR1 and CDR2 are SGHAT and FQNNGV. The CDR3: CASSAQAGQNTGELFF. The CDR3 DNA follows: TGTGCCAGCAGCGCCCAGGCGGGCCAGAACACCGGGGAGCTGTTTTTT. Using reference TRBV11-2 and TRBJ2-2 for the parts outside the CDR3, the full variable domain is EAGVAQSPRYKIIEKRQSVAFWCNPISGHATLYWYQQILGQGPKLLIQFQNNGVVDDSQLPKDRFSAERLKGVDSTLKIQPAKLEDSAVYLCASSAQAGQNTGELFFGEGSRLTVL.

The rearrangement uses TRBV27 and TRBJ2-1; tentative D call: TRBD2 (6 bases). V shed 2 bases and J shed 3 bases, with 11 bases lying between them. This CDR3 comprises 15 residues. Germline V CDR1 and CDR2: MNHEY, SMNVEV (reference sequence). This chain's CDR3 is CASSLTRLGYNEQFF. The CDR3 DNA reads as TGTGCCAGCAGTTTAACGAGACTAGGCTACAATGAGCAGTTCTTC.

The rearrangement joins TRBV7-9 to TRBJ2-2; TRBD2 agrees at 11 bases. This CDR3 comprises 16 residues. CDR1 and CDR2 from the germline V gene are SEHNR and FQNEAQ (reference sequence). Trimming cost V 5 bases and J 5 bases; bases outside gene matches: 7. CDR3 sequence reads: CASSTTGTSGTGELFF. The CDR3 nucleotides read TGTGCCAGCAGCACCACCGGGACTAGCGGAACCGGGGAGCTGTTTTTT. Looking up the rest from reference TRBV7-9 and TRBJ2-2 gives the full variable domain: DTGVSQNPRHKITKRGQNVTFRCDPISEHNRLYWYRQTLGQGPEFLTYFQNEAQLEKSRLLSDRFSAERPKGSFSTLEIQRTEQGDSAMYLCASSTTGTSGTGELFFGEGSRLTVL.

The chain joins TRBV7-3 to TRBJ1-4; D is ambiguous. Germline V CDR1 and CDR2: SGHTA, FQGTGA. The CDR3 is 13 residues long. V lost 0 bases to trimming and J lost 7 bases, with 6 bases between them. CDR3 residues: CASSLTSGEKLFF. In nucleotides, the CDR3 is TGTGCCAGCAGCTTAACGTCCGGTGAAAAACTGTTTTTT. The variable domain in full, completed from reference TRBV7-3 and TRBJ1-4, reads GAGVSQTPSNKVTEKGKYVELRCDPISGHTALYWYRQSLGQGPEFLIYFQGTGAADDSGLPNDRFFAVRPEGSVSTLKIQRTERGDSAVYLCASSLTSGEKLFFGSGTQLSVL.

The V call is TRBV6-1, the J call TRBJ2-3, with D possibly matching TRBD1 (6 bases). This CDR3 has 12 residues. Per the germline V gene, CDR1 is MNHNS and CDR2 is SASEGT. V lost 6 bases and J lost 8, with 12 bases in between. DNA of the CDR3: TGTGCCAGCAGCGAACAGGGTGGTACGCAGTATTTT. Translation gives CASSEQGGTQYF.

The chain uses TRBV28 and TRBJ2-7, with D possibly matching TRBD2 (6 bases). Trimming cost V 6 bases and J 5 bases, with 20 bases left between them. CDR3 length equals 15 residues. Per the germline V gene, CDR1 is MDHEN and CDR2 is SYDVKM. The CDR3 coding sequence is TGTGCCAGCAGAGTCCCGGGACTTCGGTCCCACGAGCAGTACTTC. This translates into CASRVPGLRSHEQYF.

The chain couples TRBV5-1 to TRBJ2-7; D may be TRBD2 (5 bases). This CDR3 is 14 amino acids long. Deletions cut 8 bases from V and 6 bases from J, with 21 bases between. CDR1 and CDR2 (germline): SGHRS, YFSETQ. In DNA, the CDR3 is TGCGCCAGATCCGGGTCTCCTAGCAGAAGCGAGCAGTACTTC. It translates to CARSGSPSRSEQYF.

The chain couples TRBV6-5 to TRBJ2-1; 7 bases agree with TRBD2. The CDR3 consists of 14 residues. Trimming cost V 6 bases and J 6 bases; bases outside gene matches: 8. In germline, CDR1 is MNHEY, CDR2 SVGAGI. CDR3 loop: CASSRPAGFNEQFF. CDR3 DNA: TGTGCCAGCAGCCGCCCAGCGGGGTTCAATGAGCAGTTCTTC.

The chain recombines TRBV2 with TRBJ2-3; 7 bases map to TRBD1. Looked up from germline, CDR1 is SNHLY and CDR2 is FYNNEI. V lost 9 bases and J lost 5; bases outside the gene matches: 8. The CDR3 is 13 amino acids. The CDR3 sequence is CASYGTVGDTQYF. For the CDR3, the DNA is TGTGCCAGTTATGGGACAGTTGGAGATACGCAGTATTTT.

The chain carries TRBV19 and TRBJ1-5; D gene uncertain. Germline CDR1 reads LNHDA; CDR2 reads SQIVND (reference sequence). This CDR3 is built from 14 residues. Trimming pared 5 bases from V and 11 bases from J, leaving 19 bases between. The CDR3 sequence is CASSAAGPYVAQHF. The DNA for the CDR3 is TGTGCCAGTAGTGCGGCAGGCCCTTATGTGGCCCAGCATTTT.

The rearrangement joins TRBV6-5 to TRBJ2-3; possible D gene TRBD1, 5 bases. The CDR3 is made up of 13 amino acids. Germline CDR1 MNHEY, CDR2 SVGAGI. V lost 8 bases, J lost 0 bases, and 9 bases lay in between. The CDR3 DNA reads as TGTGCCAGCGGCTGGACAAGCACAGATACGCAGTATTTT. This gives the protein CASGWTSTDTQYF.

The rearrangement uses TRBV11-2 and TRBJ2-3, with a possible D match to TRBD1 (6 bases). Germline-derived CDR1 and CDR2 are SGHAT and FQNNGV. The CDR3 consists of 17 residues. V was trimmed by 2 bases and J by 3 bases, leaving 18 bases between them. CDR3 DNA: TGTGCCAGCAGCTTACCCGGCAGGGGTGTGATAACAGATACGCAGTATTTT. Protein sequence: CASSLPGRGVITDTQYF.

The rearrangement joins TRBV28 to TRBJ1-2; D gene uncertain. Trimming took off 5 bases at V and 4 bases at J, with 11 bases between the two ends. The CDR3 runs to 13 residues. Germline V lookup: CDR1 MDHEN, CDR2 SYDVKM. CDR3 amino acids: CASSPPGLYGYTF. CDR3 nucleotide sequence: TGTGCCAGCAGTCCGCCGGGTCTCTATGGCTACACCTTC.

CDR3 in DNA: TGTGCCATCAGTGAGTCGAAATACGAGCAGTACTTC. Encoded protein: CAISESKYEQYF. The chain couples TRBV10-3 to TRBJ2-7, with D uncertain. CDR1 is ENHRY, CDR2 SYGVKD, per germline. The CDR3 length is 12 residues. The V and J ends lost 0 bases and 4 bases respectively, with 4 bases between them.

The rearrangement links TRBV18 to TRBJ1-1; D not certain. The CDR3 has 16 residues. CDR1 KGHSH and CDR2 LQKENI come from the germline V gene. Trimming pared 6 bases from V and 4 bases from J, leaving 21 bases between. The CDR3 region is CASSSLVDGRGTEAFF. CDR3 in DNA: TGTGCCAGCTCTTCTTTAGTAGACGGTCGGGGCACTGAAGCTTTCTTT.

The rearrangement links TRBV7-2 to TRBJ2-7; D gene unclear. Per the germline V gene, CDR1 is SGHTA and CDR2 is FQGNSA. The V end was cut by 2 bases, the J end by 6 bases, with 8 bases between. This CDR3 spans 12 amino acids. Here the CDR3 DNA reads TGTGCCAGCAGCTTATGGGGTTTCGAGCAGTACTTC. This gives the protein CASSLWGFEQYF. Using reference TRBV7-2 and TRBJ2-7 for the parts outside the CDR3, the full variable domain is GAGVSQSPSNKVTEKGKDVELRCDPISGHTALYWYRQSLGQGLEFLIYFQGNSAPDKSGLPSDRFSAERTGGSVSTLTIQRTQQEDSAVYLCASSLWGFEQYFGPGTRLTVT.

This chain uses TRBV5-5 with TRBJ2-7, with TRBD1 matching over 10 bases. Trimming took 3 bases from V and 3 from J; bases not matched to a gene: 6. CDR3 length: 15 amino acids. Germline values: CDR1 SGHKS, CDR2 YYEKEE (reference sequence). CDR3 sequence: CASSSTDRGIYEQYF. The CDR3 DNA reads as TGTGCCAGCAGCTCCACGGACAGGGGGATCTACGAGCAGTACTTC. The full variable domain, with the rest looked up from reference TRBV5-5 and TRBJ2-7, is DAGVTQSPTHLIKTRGQQVTLRCSPISGHKSVSWYQQVLGQGPQFIFQYYEKEERGRGNFPDRFSARQFPNYSSELNVNALLLGDSALYLCASSSTDRGIYEQYFGPGTRLTVT.

The CDR3 DNA follows: TGTGCCAGCTCAGAGAAACAGGTGTCTGGCTACACCTTC. Encoded protein: CASSEKQVSGYTF. The chain couples TRBV18 to TRBJ1-2; a possible D gene is TRBD1 (5 bases). CDR1 and CDR2 (germline): KGHSH, LQKENI. V lost 5 bases and J 7 bases, leaving 14 bases between the germline ends. The CDR3 totals 13 residues. The whole variable domain, filled in from reference TRBV18 and TRBJ1-2, reads NAGVMQNPRHLVRRRGQEARLRCSPMKGHSHVYWYRQLPEEGLKFMVYLQKENIIDESGMPKERFSAEFPKEGPSILRIQQVVRGDSAAYFCASSEKQVSGYTFGSGTRLTVV.

CDR3 loop: CASSFIVQAGSYNEQFF. CDR3 nucleotides: TGTGCCAGCAGTTTCATCGTTCAGGCAGGCTCCTACAATGAGCAGTTCTTC. The chain is built from TRBV27 and TRBJ2-1; D is ambiguous. The germline gives CDR1 MNHEY, CDR2 SMNVEV (reference sequence). The CDR3 has 17 residues. V was cut by 3 bases and J by 0 bases, with 15 bases left in between.

This chain links TRBV7-9 with TRBJ2-5; the D gene is possibly TRBD1 (6 bases). The germline CDR1 and CDR2 sequences are SEHNR and FQNEAQ (reference sequence). Trimming cost V 4 bases and J 8 bases, with 17 bases left between them. The CDR3 has 14 amino acids. For the CDR3, the DNA is TGTGCCAGCAGCTCCCAGGGGCCAAGAGAAACCCAGTACTTC. This sequence encodes CASSSQGPRETQYF. The variable domain in full, with the rest retrieved from reference TRBV7-9 and TRBJ2-5, is DTGVSQNPRHKITKRGQNVTFRCDPISEHNRLYWYRQTLGQGPEFLTYFQNEAQLEKSRLLSDRFSAERPKGSFSTLEIQRTEQGDSAMYLCASSSQGPRETQYFGPGTRLLVL.

J is TRBJ2-5 and V is TRBV5-1, with 9 nucleotides matching TRBD1. This CDR3 contains 15 residues. The germline gives CDR1 SGHRS, CDR2 YFSETQ. Losses at the gene ends were 4 bases for V and 5 bases for J; bases not matched to a gene: 9. The CDR3 spells CASSRGQGRVETQYF. CDR3 sequence (DNA): TGCGCCAGCAGCCGAGGACAGGGGAGGGTGGAGACCCAGTACTTC.